The next 19 T cell receptor beta chains were all read from a single sample in a study of CD8 T cells in ankylosing spondylitis. TCRdb fed the 5' RACE reads into MiXCR, producing one record per CDR3 protein. The sample holds approximately 240,000 distinct CDR3 sequences; about 10% are singletons and the top ten take around 2.6%. Sequenced: blood, either unsorted or a sorted T cell fraction (not recorded which). The source is a male donor with ankylosing spondylitis or in good health (not recorded which).

In regard to this clonotype: A much larger clonotype is one base distant, so this may be a read error. The rearrangement joins TRBV30 to TRBJ1-1, with D unresolved. CDR1 and CDR2 (germline): GTSNPN, SVGIG (reference sequence). The CDR3 consists of 13 residues. The CDR3 region is CAWSRWGSAEAYF. CDR3 DNA: TGTGCCTGGAGTAGGTGGGGTTCCGCTGAAGCTTACTTT.

This clonotype was seen at least ten times. V usage is TRBV2 and J usage is TRBJ2-2; 7 bases are a match to TRBD1. Germline values: CDR1 SNHLY, CDR2 FYNNEI. Trimming at V came to 6 bases and at J to 1 base, leaving 5 bases not matched to a gene. The CDR3 length is 15 residues. CDR3 residues: CASSAGTVNTGELFF. CDR3 nucleotide sequence: TGTGCCAGCAGCGCCGGGACAGTGAACACCGGGGAGCTGTTTTTT.

The sample holds many counts of this clonotype. The V gene is TRBV27, the J gene TRBJ2-1; 9 positions agree with TRBD2. CDR3 size: 14 residues. V lost 7 bases, J lost 7 bases, and 8 bases stayed unmatched. Germline assignment: CDR1 MNHEY and CDR2 SMNVEV (reference sequence). The CDR3 sequence is CASIAGGPGNEQFF. The DNA for the CDR3 is TGTGCCAGCATTGCGGGAGGGCCAGGTAATGAGCAGTTCTTC.

This clonotype turned up a few times. The chain carries TRBV10-3 and TRBJ2-5; 10 nucleotides match TRBD2. In germline, CDR1 is ENHRY, CDR2 SYGVKD. After removal of 2 bases from V and 5 bases from J, the junction contained 8 bases not matched to a gene. The CDR3 has 16 residues. The CDR3 reads CAISERPSGGRETQYF. CDR3 DNA: TGTGCCATCAGTGAGCGACCTAGCGGGGGTAGGGAGACCCAGTACTTC.

This chain connects TRBV2 to TRBJ1-5; perhaps TRBD1 as D (5 bases). Germline V gene sequence: CDR1 SNHLY, CDR2 FYNNEI. V lost 8 bases to trimming and J lost 0 bases, with 14 bases between them. The CDR3 consists of 15 residues. The CDR3 nucleotides read TGTGCCAGCGGGGGTGAGGGTAATAGCAATCAGCCCCAGCATTTT. This translates into CASGGEGNSNQPQHF.

This clonotype has a handful of counts. The V call is TRBV7-9, the J call TRBJ1-1, with D unclear. The germline CDR1 and CDR2 sequences are SEHNR and FQNEAQ (reference sequence). V was cut by 1 base and J by 6 bases, with 15 bases left in between. The CDR3 consists of 15 residues. The CDR3 nucleotides are TGTGCCAGCAGCTTAGGCACTCTCCTGTCGGCTGAAGCTTTCTTT. Protein sequence: CASSLGTLLSAEAFF.

This clonotype was detected a few times. The V and J genes are TRBV5-6 and TRBJ2-7, with D perhaps matching TRBD1 (6 bases). Germline values: CDR1 SGHDT, CDR2 YYEEEE. Trimming stripped 5 bases from V and 3 bases from J, with 18 bases between. The length of the CDR3 is 15 residues. The CDR3 spells CASSSRVGTFYEQYF. The CDR3 DNA reads TGTGCCAGCAGTAGCCGGGTGGGGACATTCTACGAGCAGTACTTC.

This clonotype was seen repeatedly, ten times or more. The V call is TRBV20-1, the J call TRBJ2-4; D may be TRBD2 (6 bases). V was trimmed by 5 bases and J by 7 bases, leaving 15 bases between them. CDR1 is DFQATT and CDR2 is SNEGSKA in the germline V gene (reference sequence). The CDR3 sequence is 13 residues long. The CDR3 DNA follows: TGCAGTGCTTACTCCCCCGGGGGTAACATTCAGTACTTC. Protein: CSAYSPGGNIQYF.

In its sample, this clonotype was seen a few times. V is TRBV27 and J is TRBJ2-1; no firm D call. V was cut by 2 bases and J by 0 bases, with 8 bases left in between. CDR1 and CDR2 from the germline V gene are MNHEY and SMNVEV (reference sequence). This CDR3 comprises 15 residues. In DNA form, the CDR3 reads TGTGCCAGCAGTTTAGGCGCCAGCTCCTACAATGAGCAGTTCTTC. It translates to CASSLGASSYNEQFF.

This clonotype has ten or more counts. The chain is built from TRBV29-1 and TRBJ2-2; 10 nucleotides line up with TRBD2. The CDR3 runs 15 residues. The V gene's germline CDR1 is SQVTM and CDR2 ANQGSEA. V shed 4 bases, J shed 5 bases, and the junction held 7 bases outside the gene matches. The CDR3 protein is CSVAAASGGTGELFF. Written as DNA, the CDR3 is TGCAGCGTTGCGGCGGCTAGCGGGGGTACCGGGGAGCTGTTTTTT.

The chain employs TRBV30 and TRBJ1-1; no reliable D call. Looked up from germline, CDR1 is GTSNPN and CDR2 is SVGIG (reference sequence). The CDR3 totals 14 residues. Trimming removed 1 base at V and 1 base at J, with 10 bases between. The CDR3 DNA reads TGTGCCTGGAGTGCCGGGATTCAGAACACTGAAGCTTTCTTT. This translates into CAWSAGIQNTEAFF.

This clonotype was found a few times. The chain combines TRBV12-3 or TRBV12-4 with TRBJ2-2; maybe TRBD2 (7 bases). V gave up 3 bases and J gave up 14 bases, with 19 bases separating them. The CDR3 has 14 amino acids. CDR3 nucleotides: TGTGCCAGCAGTTTGAAGGGAGGGTTGGGACAACTGTTTTTT. Its protein product is CASSLKGGLGQLFF.

J is TRBJ2-7 and V is TRBV6-1; 11 positions agree with TRBD2. The CDR3 length is 15 residues. V gave up 6 bases and J gave up 1 base; unmatched junction bases: 5. Germline assignment: CDR1 MNHNS and CDR2 SASEGT. DNA of the CDR3: TGTGCCAGCAGCTCACTAGCGGGGGCTTCCTACGAGCAGTACTTC. Its translation: CASSSLAGASYEQYF.

This clonotype was detected many times. The chain recombines TRBV6-4 with TRBJ1-6, with D maybe TRBD1 (5 bases). V gave up 4 bases and J gave up 6 bases, with 10 bases separating them. The CDR3 consists of 14 residues. Germline CDR1 reads MRHNA; CDR2 reads SNTAGT. The CDR3 spells CASSGGQGNSPLHF. CDR3 nucleotides: TGTGCCAGCAGTGGAGGCCAGGGTAATTCACCCCTCCACTTT.

Notes on this clonotype: At one boundary the junction diverges from the germline segment, which might be a read error. The rearrangement joins TRBV29-1 to TRBJ2-1, with D perhaps TRBD2 (6 bases). Germline V gives CDR1 SQVTM, CDR2 ANQGSEA. The CDR3 is 15 amino acids. The CDR3, as DNA: TGCCGCGTTGAAGATGGAGAGAGCGCGGGAAATGAGCAGTTCTTC. Translation gives CRVEDGESAGNEQFF.

This clonotype appeared a few times. The CDR3 is CASSLDSGRNHYGYTF. CDR3 DNA: TGTGCCAGCAGCTTAGATTCAGGGAGGAATCACTATGGCTACACCTTC. The chain recombines TRBV7-6 with TRBJ1-2, with D possibly being TRBD1 (5 bases). This CDR3 is 16 amino acids long. V lost 1 base to trimming and J lost 3 bases, with 15 bases between them. Germline V lookup: CDR1 SGHVS, CDR2 FNYEAQ.

This clonotype was counted at least ten times. The gene calls are TRBV20-1 and TRBJ1-5, with D perhaps TRBD1 (5 bases). Trimming took 1 base from V and 0 from J, leaving 7 bases between them. The CDR3 length is 14 residues. The germline gives CDR1 DFQATT, CDR2 SNEGSKA (reference sequence). The CDR3 protein is CSARGDLSNQPQHF. The DNA of the CDR3 is TGCAGTGCTAGAGGGGACCTTAGCAATCAGCCCCAGCATTTT.

There are a few counts of this clonotype. V usage is TRBV2 and J usage is TRBJ1-2; perhaps TRBD1 as D (6 bases). With 4 bases removed from V and 8 bases from J, the gap between germline ends came to 17 bases. Germline lookup yields CDR1 SNHLY and CDR2 FYNNEI. This CDR3 region has 14 residues. For the CDR3, the DNA is TGTGCCAGCAGTGGCAGGGGAACGAGGGGCGGCTACACCTTC. Its translation is CASSGRGTRGGYTF.

As concerns this clonotype: Germline is not matched at one junction end, which may reflect a read error. V and J are TRBV2 and TRBJ1-5; D unclear. The CDR3 runs to 14 residues. From germline, CDR1 is SNHLY and CDR2 FYNNEI. The CDR3 protein is CASSSEVSNQLQHF. DNA for the CDR3: TGTGCCAGCAGTTCCGAGGTTAGCAATCAGCTCCAGCATTTT.